Included here is one TCR beta chain sequence, with context. This table comes from immunoSEQ multiplex PCR, and its TCRdb copy is limited to in-frame clones, with some not included. Of 120,000 to 150,000 clones detected, 94% appear once; the ten largest clones hold roughly 14%. This CDR3 is built from 14 residues. Germline lookup yields CDR1 SNHLY and CDR2 FYNNEI. Trimming took 5 bases from V and 1 from J; bases not matched to a gene: 3. This sample is drawn from a study of control samples from healthy donors and cancer patients. The TCR sequence derives from a man between 40 and 49 years old in good health. The J gene is TRBJ2-3, the V gene TRBV2; 7 bases line up with TRBD2. Sequencing was done on a sample of blood. In nucleotides, the CDR3 is TGTGCCAGCAGTAGGGACTACCGCACAGATACGCAGTATTTT. It is translated as CASSRDYRTDTQYF.